A selection of T cell receptor beta chains follows, all from one sample in a study of blood T cells in healthy people across ages. In TCRdb, the 5' RACE reads were re-called with MiXCR into one record per CDR3 protein. The sample records about 570,000 distinct CDR3 sequences, 25% to 30% being singletons. The specimen sequenced was blood. The origin of the receptors is a woman aged 70 to 79 in good health. CDR3s include the opening cysteine and the closing phenylalanine or tryptophan. D genes are given only for firm matches. Rows may omit the clone size; those that give it use once, few, many or a size class.

TRBD2	-	TRBV20-1	TRBJ2-7	CSARDPGRSYEQYF	TGCAGTGCTAGAGATCCCGGGAGGTCCTACGAGCAGTACTTC
-	-	TRBV11-2	TRBJ1-3	CASRLGGLLSGNTIYF	TGTGCCAGCAGGCTAGGGGGGCTTCTCTCTGGAAACACCATATATTTT
TRBD1	few	TRBV29-1	TRBJ1-6	CSVAGTGNSPLHF	TGCAGCGTTGCGGGGACAGGAAATTCACCCCTCCACTTT
TRBD1	-	TRBV5-1	TRBJ2-3	CASSTRDRGLDTQYF	TGCGCCAGCAGCACCCGGGACAGGGGGCTGGATACGCAGTATTTT
TRBD2	few	TRBV4-3	TRBJ2-5	CASSHEVGLAETQYF	TGCGCCAGCAGCCACGAAGTGGGACTAGCGGAGACCCAGTACTTC
-	few	TRBV3-1	TRBJ2-1	CASSPRLGPYNEQFF	TGTGCCAGCAGCCCCAGACTAGGCCCCTACAATGAGCAGTTCTTC
-	-	TRBV7-3	TRBJ2-3	CASSLSLPAATQYF	TGTGCCAGCAGCTTATCCCTCCCGGCAGCTACGCAGTATTTT
TRBD2	-	TRBV4-1	TRBJ2-2	CASSQGSWAAGEVGELFF	TGCGCCAGCAGCCAGGGCTCATGGGCGGCGGGAGAGGTCGGGGAGCTGTTTTTT
-	-	TRBV7-3	TRBJ2-1	CASSLISGGYEQFF	TGTGCCAGCAGCTTAATTTCGGGGGGCTATGAGCAGTTCTTC
-	few	TRBV11-3	TRBJ2-7	CASSPEWMNEQYF	TGTGCCAGCAGCCCCGAATGGATGAACGAGCAGTACTTC
-	-	TRBV6-6	TRBJ2-7	CASRRVGDSYEQYF	TGTGCCAGTCGGCGAGTGGGGGATAGCTACGAGCAGTACTTC